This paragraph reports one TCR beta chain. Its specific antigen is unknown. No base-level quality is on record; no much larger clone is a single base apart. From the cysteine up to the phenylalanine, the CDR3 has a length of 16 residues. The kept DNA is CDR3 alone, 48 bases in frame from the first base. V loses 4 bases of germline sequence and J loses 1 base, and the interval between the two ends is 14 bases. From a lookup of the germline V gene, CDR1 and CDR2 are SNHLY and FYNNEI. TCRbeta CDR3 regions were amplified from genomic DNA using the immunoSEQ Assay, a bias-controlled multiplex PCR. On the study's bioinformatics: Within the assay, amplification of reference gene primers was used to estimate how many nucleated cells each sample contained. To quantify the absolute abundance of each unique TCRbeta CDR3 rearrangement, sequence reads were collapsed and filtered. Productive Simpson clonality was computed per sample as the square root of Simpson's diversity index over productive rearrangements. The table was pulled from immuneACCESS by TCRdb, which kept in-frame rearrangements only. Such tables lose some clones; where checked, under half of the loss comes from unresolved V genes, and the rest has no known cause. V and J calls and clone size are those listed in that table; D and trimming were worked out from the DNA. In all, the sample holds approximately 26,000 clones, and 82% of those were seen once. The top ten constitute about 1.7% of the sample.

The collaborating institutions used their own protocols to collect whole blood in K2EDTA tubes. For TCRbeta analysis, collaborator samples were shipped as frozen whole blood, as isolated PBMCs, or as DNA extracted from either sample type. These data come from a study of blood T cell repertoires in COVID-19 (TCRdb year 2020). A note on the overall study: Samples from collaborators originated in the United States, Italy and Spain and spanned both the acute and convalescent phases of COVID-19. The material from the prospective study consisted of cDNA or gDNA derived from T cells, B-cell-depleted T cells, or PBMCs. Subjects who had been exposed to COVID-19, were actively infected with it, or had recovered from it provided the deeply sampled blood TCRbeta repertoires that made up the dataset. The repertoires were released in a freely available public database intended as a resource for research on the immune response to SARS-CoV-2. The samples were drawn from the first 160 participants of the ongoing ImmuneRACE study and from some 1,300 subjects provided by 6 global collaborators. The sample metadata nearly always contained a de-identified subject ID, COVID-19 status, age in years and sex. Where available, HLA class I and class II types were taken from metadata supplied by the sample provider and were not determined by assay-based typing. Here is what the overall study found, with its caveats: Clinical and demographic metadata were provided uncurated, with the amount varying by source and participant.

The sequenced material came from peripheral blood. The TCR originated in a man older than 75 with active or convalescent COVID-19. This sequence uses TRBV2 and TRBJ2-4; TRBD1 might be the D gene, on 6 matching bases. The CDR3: CASSVDSFMAKNIQYF. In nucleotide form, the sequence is TGTGCCAGCAGTGTGGACAGCTTTATGGCCAAAAACATTCAGTACTTC. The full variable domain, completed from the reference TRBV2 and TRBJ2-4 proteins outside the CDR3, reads EPEVTQTPSHQVTQMGQEVILRCVPISNHLYFYWYRQILGQKVEFLVSFYNNEISEKSEIFDDQFSVERPDGSNFTLKIRSTKLEDSAMYFCASSVDSFMAKNIQYFGAGTRLSVL.